This is a list of T cell receptor beta chains from one sample in a study of somatic mutations in cytotoxic T cells in rheumatoid arthritis. Some clones are missing from TCRdb's copy, which holds only in-frame ones; the method was immunoSEQ multiplex PCR. Of over 1,400 clones in the sample, roughly 72% are singletons; the top ten hold around 15%. The sample taken for sequencing was CD8+ T cells sorted from blood. The origin of the receptors is an adult with rheumatoid arthritis. Each CDR3 is given with its conserved first and last residue. Each record gives: V gene, J gene, clone size, CDR3 protein. Clone size is stated in some rows and not others, as once, few, many or a class when expanded.

TRBV5-6	TRBJ2-7	NA	CASNPTGILYEQYF
TRBV19	TRBJ2-1	NA	CASSISKRLSSYNEQFF
TRBV6-4	TRBJ2-2	NA	CASSDRDTGELFF
TRBV4-3	TRBJ2-3	NA	CASSQGLAGSHTQYF
TRBV19	TRBJ1-1	few	CATRTGLEAFF
TRBV27	TRBJ2-7	NA	CASTLAYEQYF
TRBV4-1	TRBJ2-1	NA	CASSHVGGASNEQFF
TRBV7-8	TRBJ1-1	NA	CASSPGVGTEAFF
TRBV18	TRBJ1-2	few	CASSHTGEVYGYTF
TRBV13	TRBJ1-2	NA	CASSDGTGDAYGYTF
TRBV5-8	TRBJ2-3	NA	CASSPLGSGRTGDTQYF
TRBV15	TRBJ1-2	NA	CATRPGTAYGYTF
TRBV6-4	TRBJ2-7	once	CASRWGSYEQYF
TRBV11-1	TRBJ1-1	NA	CASSPGTGPYGGTEAFF
TRBV6-5	TRBJ1-2	NA	CASSHGASYGYTF
TRBV5-6	TRBJ1-2	NA	CASRPTTGNYGYTF
TRBV7-3	TRBJ2-2	NA	CASSLGVGYTGELFF